The next 26 T cell receptor beta chains were all read from a single sample in a study of PD-1 blockade in mismatch repair-deficient tumors. Only in-frame clones appear in the TCRdb table, and some are missing; sequencing was by immunoSEQ multiplex PCR. The sample has 60,000 to 75,000 clones, around 89% seen once. Material: peripheral blood, obtained 52 weeks after starting pembrolizumab. These receptors were taken from an adult with mismatch repair-deficient cancer.

This clone was detected only a few times. The chain combines TRBV6-5 with TRBJ2-7; maybe TRBD2 (5 bases). Germline V gives CDR1 MNHEY, CDR2 SVGAGI. The CDR3 is made up of 11 amino acids. Between the trimmed V and J ends, which lost 5 bases and 4 bases, there was a span of 6 bases. The CDR3 is CASSRGYEQYF. CDR3 DNA: TGTGCCAGCAGTCGCGGGTACGAGCAGTACTTC.

The chain uses TRBV5-1 and TRBJ2-7; D gene unclear. Trimming took 1 base from V and 1 from J, leaving 12 bases between them. The CDR3 spans 15 residues. Germline V lookup: CDR1 SGHRS, CDR2 YFSETQ. DNA of the CDR3: TGCGCCAGCAGCTTGTACGCTTCCGGATCCTACGAGCAGTACTTC. It is translated as CASSLYASGSYEQYF.

The chain is built from TRBV28 and TRBJ2-2, with 13 bases aligning to TRBD2. CDR3 length: 20 residues. Trimming removed 4 bases from V and 2 bases from J; junction bases left unmatched: 13. In germline, CDR1 is MDHEN, CDR2 SYDVKM. The DNA for the CDR3 is TGTGCCAGCAGTTCCCGAACCGGTACTAGCGGGAGGGTAAACACCGGGGAGCTGTTTTTT. Its translation is CASSSRTGTSGRVNTGELFF.

V is TRBV4-1 and J is TRBJ2-5; TRBD2 aligns across 13 bases. Germline V CDR1 and CDR2: MGHRA, YSYEKL. With 1 base clipped from V and 7 bases from J, the junction kept 21 bases outside the gene matches. This CDR3 comprises 21 residues. CDR3 sequence: CASSQVSPIGTSGKGKRTQYF. The CDR3 bases are TGCGCCAGCAGCCAAGTCTCACCCATTGGGACTAGCGGGAAAGGGAAAAGGACCCAGTACTTC.

The gene calls are TRBV4-3 and TRBJ2-1; 10 bases align to TRBD2. Germline CDR1 is LGHNA and CDR2 is YSLEER. This CDR3 is built from 16 residues. The J segment lost 8 bases and the V segment lost 0 bases, leaving 7 bases of the junction unmatched. For the CDR3, the DNA is TGCGCCAGCAGCCAAGAAGAGGCTAGCGGGAGAGATGAGCAGTTCTTC. It yields the protein CASSQEEASGRDEQFF.

The V call is TRBV27, the J call TRBJ1-5; TRBD1 matches 8 bases. Trimming at V came to 5 bases and at J to 5 bases, leaving 5 bases not matched to a gene. The CDR3 loop spans 14 amino acids. The germline CDR1 and CDR2 sequences are MNHEY and SMNVEV (reference sequence). The CDR3, as DNA: TGTGCCAGCAGTACGACAGGGGCTGATCAGCCCCAGCATTTT. Encoded protein: CASSTTGADQPQHF.

The rearrangement joins TRBV27 to TRBJ2-7, with TRBD2 matching 11 bases. With 3 bases clipped from V and 0 bases from J, the junction kept 7 bases outside the gene matches. The CDR3 extends over 17 amino acids. The germline V gene has CDR1 MNHEY and CDR2 SMNVEV (reference sequence). CDR3: CASSFPPGLADSYEQYF. DNA for the CDR3: TGTGCCAGCAGTTTTCCCCCGGGACTAGCGGACTCCTACGAGCAGTACTTC.

This chain uses TRBV5-1 with TRBJ2-7; 10 positions match TRBD2. Germline loops: CDR1 SGHRS, CDR2 YFSETQ. Losses at the gene ends were 3 bases for V and 6 bases for J; bases not matched to a gene: 9. The CDR3 has 15 amino acids. The DNA of the CDR3 is TGCGCCAGCAGCTGGAGCGGGACTAGCGCAACCGAGCAGTACTTC. It is translated as CASSWSGTSATEQYF.

The chain links TRBV10-2 to TRBJ2-1, with 11 nucleotides matching TRBD2. V lost 0 bases, J lost 7 bases, and 5 bases stayed unmatched. CDR1 is WSHSY and CDR2 is SAAADI in the germline V gene. This CDR3 has 16 amino acids. CDR3 sequence: CASSESGTSGLNEQFF. The CDR3 DNA reads as TGCGCCAGCAGTGAGTCCGGGACTAGCGGCTTGAATGAGCAGTTCTTC.

V is TRBV9 and J is TRBJ2-5, with TRBD1 matching 9 bases. CDR1 SGDLS and CDR2 YYNGEE come from the germline V gene. V was clipped by 4 bases and J by 5 bases; unmatched bases: 9. This CDR3 is built from 15 residues. CDR3 protein: CASSPGQGTGETQYF. CDR3 nucleotide sequence: TGTGCCAGCAGCCCTGGACAGGGGACGGGGGAGACCCAGTACTTC.

The rearrangement uses TRBV29-1 and TRBJ2-7, with TRBD2 identical over 9 bases. Per the germline V gene, CDR1 is SQVTM and CDR2 is ANQGSEA. This CDR3 is 15 amino acids long. Germline trimming cut 2 bases from V and 4 bases from J; bases unmatched to any gene: 9. The CDR3 coding sequence is TGCAGCGTTGAAATGTGGGGAGCGGGAGGTTACGAGCAGTACTTC. Encoded protein: CSVEMWGAGGYEQYF.

The J gene is TRBJ2-5, the V gene TRBV7-9; TRBD2 matches 8 bases. Looked up from germline, CDR1 is SEHNR and CDR2 is FQNEAQ (reference sequence). Losses at the gene ends were 2 bases for V and 8 bases for J; bases not matched to a gene: 19. The CDR3 is made up of 18 amino acids. The CDR3, as DNA: TGTGCCAGCAGCTTAAATGTTAATACGGGAGGGCTCCTCGATACCCAGTACTTC. Translating it yields CASSLNVNTGGLLDTQYF.

This rearrangement joins TRBV6-6 to TRBJ1-2; D is perhaps TRBD1 (6 bases). Per germline, CDR1 MNHNY and CDR2 SVGAGI (reference sequence). Trimming pared 7 bases from V and 8 bases from J, leaving 23 bases between. The CDR3 is made up of 15 amino acids. The DNA of the CDR3 is TGTGCCAGCACTAGGCTGCCAGGGGCCCGATCGGGCTACACCTTC. Encoded protein: CASTRLPGARSGYTF.

This clone has only a few counts. The CDR3 DNA reads TGCGCCAGCAGCTTGGGGACCGGTGAAAAACTGTTTTTT. Amino acids: CASSLGTGEKLFF. The rearrangement joins TRBV5-1 to TRBJ1-4; D uncertain. V lost 0 bases, J lost 7 bases, and 7 bases lay in between. This CDR3 is 13 amino acids long. The germline V gene has CDR1 SGHRS and CDR2 YFSETQ.

This chain links TRBV7-2 with TRBJ2-3; D unclear. Germline V lookup: CDR1 SGHTA, CDR2 FQGNSA. The V gene lost 3 bases and the J gene lost 2 bases, with 3 bases spanning the gap. The CDR3 is 12 amino acids. CDR3: CASSLDTDTQYF. CDR3 DNA: TGTGCCAGCAGCTTGGACACAGATACGCAGTATTTT.

The V and J genes are TRBV4-1 and TRBJ1-4, with D unclear. The germline gives CDR1 MGHRA, CDR2 YSYEKL. The V gene lost 3 bases and the J gene lost 5 bases, with 13 bases spanning the gap. CDR3 length: 15 residues. The CDR3 is CASSHFRWSNEKLFF. The CDR3 DNA sequence: TGCGCCAGCAGCCATTTTCGATGGTCGAATGAAAAACTGTTTTTT.

This clone came up once. This chain joins TRBV19 and TRBJ2-1; 7 bases line up with TRBD2. This CDR3 region has 14 residues. The V and J ends lost 1 base and 6 bases, in that order; junction bases with no gene match: 3. Germline assignment: CDR1 LNHDA and CDR2 SQIVND (reference sequence). CDR3 sequence: CASSIGASGNEQFF. CDR3 coding DNA: TGTGCCAGTAGTATAGGGGCTAGCGGCAATGAGCAGTTCTTC.

This clone was found once. The chain uses TRBV11-2 and TRBJ2-7, with TRBD2 matching over 11 bases. With V trimmed by 2 bases and J by 4 bases, 7 bases remained unmatched. This CDR3 has 16 amino acids. Per germline, CDR1 SGHAT and CDR2 FQNNGV. CDR3 in amino acids: CASSLTLAGGLYEQYF. CDR3 nucleotides: TGTGCCAGCAGCTTAACCCTAGCGGGAGGACTTTACGAGCAGTACTTC.

The chain has TRBV11-2 and TRBJ2-5; 10 bases align to TRBD2. From germline, CDR1 is SGHAT and CDR2 FQNNGV. V lost 2 bases, J lost 4 bases, and 13 bases stayed unmatched. CDR3 length equals 18 residues. The CDR3 DNA sequence: TGTGCCAGCAGCTTAAACCCCCCCCGTCTAGCGGGAGTAGAGACCCAGTACTTC. Its protein is CASSLNPPRLAGVETQYF.

This clone came up a few times. The chain links TRBV9 to TRBJ2-3; 7 bases line up with TRBD1. The ends lost 0 bases at V and 9 bases at J; junction bases unmatched: 7. Looked up from germline, CDR1 is SGDLS and CDR2 is YYNGEE. The CDR3 loop spans 14 amino acids. CDR3 region: CASSVEGAWGTQYF. Here the CDR3 DNA reads TGTGCCAGCAGCGTAGAGGGGGCTTGGGGGACGCAGTATTTT.

The chain combines TRBV7-9 with TRBJ2-3, with D perhaps matching TRBD1 or TRBD2 (5 bases each). The CDR3 extends over 13 amino acids. Per the germline V gene, CDR1 is SEHNR and CDR2 is FQNEAQ (reference sequence). Trimming removed 1 base from V and 6 bases from J, with 8 bases in between. The CDR3 coding sequence is TGTGCCAGCAGCTTAGTCAGGGAGGATACGCAGTATTTT. It translates to CASSLVREDTQYF.

The V gene is TRBV23-1, the J gene TRBJ2-3, with TRBD2 identical over 14 bases. TRBV23-1 counts as an open reading frame of uncertain function. The CDR3 has 17 amino acids. The V segment lost 2 bases and the J segment 3 bases; nucleotides outside the gene matches: 4. The CDR3 reads CASSQRTSGRSTDTQYF. The CDR3 bases are TGCGCCAGCAGTCAAAGGACTAGCGGGAGGAGTACAGATACGCAGTATTTT.

V and J are TRBV7-2 and TRBJ2-2, with D unresolved. The CDR3 sequence is 16 residues long. Deletions cut 6 bases from V and 2 bases from J, with 16 bases between. Germline CDR1 SGHTA, CDR2 FQGNSA. The CDR3 region has the DNA TGTGCCAGCAGATTCGGGCTGGACGGAAACACCGGGGAGCTGTTTTTT. It yields the protein CASRFGLDGNTGELFF.

This sequence joins TRBV11-1 and TRBJ2-3; D uncertain. Germline CDR1 reads SGHAT; CDR2 reads FQDESV (reference sequence). V lost 2 bases, J lost 3 bases, and 15 bases lay in between. The CDR3 has 16 amino acids. CDR3 sequence: CASSLPVGSGTDTQYF. The CDR3 DNA reads as TGTGCCAGCAGCTTACCCGTAGGATCCGGGACAGATACGCAGTATTTT.

V and J are TRBV5-1 and TRBJ2-7, with D perhaps assigned TRBD1 or TRBD2 (5 bases each). There are 14 residues in the CDR3. The germline CDR1 and CDR2 sequences are SGHRS and YFSETQ. V was shortened by 2 bases and J by 3 bases, with 12 bases between the two germline ends. CDR3 coding DNA: TGCGCCAGCAGCTTTGGGGGAGAGCACTACGAGCAGTACTTC. As protein: CASSFGGEHYEQYF. Full variable domain (outside the CDR3, taken from reference TRBV5-1 and TRBJ2-7): KAGVTQTPRYLIKTRGQQVTLSCSPISGHRSVSWYQQTPGQGLQFLFEYFSETQRNKGNFPGRFSGRQFSNSRSEMNVSTLELGDSALYLCASSFGGEHYEQYFGPGTRLTVT.

The rearrangement joins TRBV6-5 to TRBJ2-2; tentative D call: TRBD1 (6 bases). Germline lookup yields CDR1 MNHEY and CDR2 SVGAGI. The V gene lost 0 bases and the J gene lost 1 base, with 9 bases spanning the gap. CDR3 length equals 16 residues. CDR3 in DNA: TGTGCCAGCAGTTACTCAGGGACAAGGAACACCGGGGAGCTGTTTTTT. It encodes CASSYSGTRNTGELFF.